A single sample is the source of the 9 T cell receptor beta chains below, sequenced in a study of technical replicates of blood from a handful of donors (dated by TCRdb to the late 2010s). The method was the immunoSEQ multiplex PCR assay. TCRdb provides this immuneACCESS table in a form limited to in-frame rearrangements. Some clones are lacking; in checked studies, under half of them reflect an unresolved V gene, and why the rest are absent is not known. The sample yields about 97,000 clones; about 95% were counted once. 0.25% to 0.35% of the sample comes from the top ten. The material sequenced was T cells isolated from PBMCs. These TCRs come from a human donor in good health.

The chain joins TRBV11-2 to TRBJ2-1, with 8 positions matching TRBD2. J lost 6 bases, V lost 5 bases, and 6 bases had no gene match. CDR1 is SGHAT, CDR2 FQNNGV, per germline. CDR3 size: 14 residues. This CDR3 is CASSGTREINEQFF. CDR3 DNA: TGTGCCAGCAGCGGGACTAGGGAGATCAATGAGCAGTTCTTC.

The chain is built from TRBV9 and TRBJ1-5; D perhaps matches TRBD1 (6 bases). The CDR3 has 17 residues. Deletions cut 0 bases from V and 5 bases from J, with 18 bases between. Looked up from germline, CDR1 is SGDLS and CDR2 is YYNGEE. The CDR3 here is CASSVAVNRAPYQPQHF. In DNA form, the CDR3 reads TGTGCCAGCAGCGTAGCCGTCAACAGGGCTCCCTATCAGCCCCAGCATTTT. The full variable domain, rest sourced from reference TRBV9 and TRBJ1-5, is DSGVTQTPKHLITATGQRVTLRCSPRSGDLSVYWYQQSLDQGLQFLIQYYNGEERAKGNILERFSAQQFPDLHSELNLSSLELGDSALYFCASSVAVNRAPYQPQHFGDGTRLSIL.

The rearrangement uses TRBV5-5 and TRBJ1-4, with 7 bases lining up with TRBD1. Germline assignment: CDR1 SGHKS and CDR2 YYEKEE (reference sequence). The CDR3 consists of 14 residues. Unmatched junction bases numbered 11, after V lost 8 bases and J lost 7 bases. The CDR3 nucleotides are TGTGCCAGTAGAATACAGGGGCTGTCTGAAAAACTGTTTTTT. This codes for CASRIQGLSEKLFF.

This chain connects TRBV9 to TRBJ2-7, with 9 bases aligning to TRBD1. This CDR3 has 15 residues. Germline V gives CDR1 SGDLS, CDR2 YYNGEE. The V and J ends lost 3 bases and 5 bases, in that order; junction bases with no gene match: 9. The CDR3 nucleotides are TGTGCCAGCAGCGAGGGGGGGACAGGGTTCCACGAGCAGTACTTC. It codes for CASSEGGTGFHEQYF.

The rearrangement links TRBV7-8 to TRBJ2-7; D perhaps matches TRBD2 (6 bases). Germline CDR1 SGHVS, CDR2 FQNEAQ. The V end lost 2 bases, the J end lost 0 bases, and 14 bases lay between the germline ends. The CDR3 totals 16 residues. The CDR3 sequence: CASSLSRDGSSYEQYF. In DNA, the CDR3 is TGTGCCAGCAGCTTAAGCCGGGACGGGAGCTCCTACGAGCAGTACTTC.

The V and J genes are TRBV7-2 and TRBJ2-3; TRBD2 might be the D (6 bases). Trimming took off 3 bases at V and 5 bases at J, with 15 bases between the two ends. CDR3 length: 15 amino acids. Per germline, CDR1 SGHTA and CDR2 FQGNSA. CDR3 region: CASSFRREVRDTQYF. In nucleotides, the CDR3 is TGTGCCAGCAGCTTTAGGAGGGAGGTGAGAGATACGCAGTATTTT.

The chain carries TRBV7-3 and TRBJ2-5, with 8 bases fitting TRBD1. Germline V CDR1 and CDR2: SGHTA, FQGTGA. The CDR3 is 14 residues long. Trimming at V came to 5 bases and at J to 5 bases, leaving 7 bases not matched to a gene. CDR3 residues: CASSTQGAGETQYF. DNA of the CDR3: TGTGCCAGCAGCACCCAGGGGGCAGGGGAGACCCAGTACTTC.

The V and J genes are TRBV5-6 and TRBJ2-3, with 9 bases that match TRBD2. Per germline, CDR1 SGHDT and CDR2 YYEEEE. The CDR3 is made up of 17 amino acids. J was trimmed by 0 bases and V by 1 base; bases with no gene match: 6. Written as DNA, the CDR3 is TGTGCCAGCAGCTTGTCTAGCGGGATGACTAGCACAGATACGCAGTATTTT. Protein product: CASSLSSGMTSTDTQYF.

This clone was seen once. The chain combines TRBV9 with TRBJ2-1, with 9 bases matching TRBD2. V lost 4 bases, J lost 2 bases, and 4 bases stayed unmatched. In germline, CDR1 is SGDLS, CDR2 YYNGEE. CDR3 size: 15 residues. The CDR3 nucleotides read TGTGCCAGCAGCTTCGCGGGGGGGACCTACAATGAGCAGTTCTTC. Encoded protein: CASSFAGGTYNEQFF.